This T cell receptor (beta chain) was identified during a study of blood T cell repertoires in COVID-19. Overall study context: Collection of acute and convalescent COVID-19 samples took place in the United States, Italy and Spain. PBMCs, B-cell-depleted T cells, or T cells were the source of the cDNA or gDNA that made up the material.

In the original processing: Researchers report that nucleated cell counts were estimated from reference gene primer amplification. Clones were read by immunoSEQ multiplex PCR, and TCRdb kept only the in-frame ones, dropping some. That table supplies the V and J calls and clone size; D and trimming were determined from the DNA. This repertoire shows 200,000 to 250,000 clones, about nine tenths found once; its top ten account for roughly 2.4%. V lost 5 bases and J 9 bases, leaving 15 bases between the germline ends. Germline lookup yields CDR1 SGHTA and CDR2 FQGNSA. There are 13 residues in the CDR3. The sequenced sample was peripheral blood. The rearrangement uses TRBV7-2 and TRBJ2-3; the D is unclear. The TCR sequence derives from a woman between 50 and 59 years old with acute or convalescent COVID-19. CDR3 amino acids: CASSPRGSLTQYF. CDR3 nucleotide sequence: TGTGCCAGCAGCCCCAGAGGATCCCTCACGCAGTATTTT.